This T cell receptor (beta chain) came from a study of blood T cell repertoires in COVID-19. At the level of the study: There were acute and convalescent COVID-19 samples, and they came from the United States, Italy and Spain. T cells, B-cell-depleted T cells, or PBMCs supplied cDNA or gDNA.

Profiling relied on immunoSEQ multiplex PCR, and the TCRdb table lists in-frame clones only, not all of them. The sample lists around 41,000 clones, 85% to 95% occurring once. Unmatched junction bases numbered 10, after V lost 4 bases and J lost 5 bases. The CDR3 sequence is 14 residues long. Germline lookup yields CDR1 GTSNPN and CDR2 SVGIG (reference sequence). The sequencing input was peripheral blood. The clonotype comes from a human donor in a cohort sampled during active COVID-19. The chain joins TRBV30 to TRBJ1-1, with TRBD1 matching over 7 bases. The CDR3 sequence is CAWKPQGYWTEAFF. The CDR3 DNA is TGTGCCTGGAAACCACAGGGGTATTGGACTGAAGCTTTCTTT.